This T cell receptor beta chain was identified in a study of blood T cell repertoires in COVID-19. Repertoires were generated with immunoSEQ multiplex PCR, while TCRdb's copy carries only in-frame clones and drops some. The sample records about 120,000 clones, roughly 81% being singletons. The CDR3 is 13 amino acids. Germline-derived CDR1 and CDR2 are SGDLS and YYNGEE. With 4 bases clipped from V and 6 bases from J, the junction kept 4 bases outside the gene matches. The TCR sequence derives from a man aged 40-55 years with acute or convalescent COVID-19. The chain uses TRBV9 and TRBJ2-1; 7 bases agree with TRBD1. Sequencing was done on a sample of peripheral blood. In nucleotides, the CDR3 is TGTGCCAGCAGCTTTACAGGGGCCAATGAGCAGTTCTTC. Amino acids: CASSFTGANEQFF.